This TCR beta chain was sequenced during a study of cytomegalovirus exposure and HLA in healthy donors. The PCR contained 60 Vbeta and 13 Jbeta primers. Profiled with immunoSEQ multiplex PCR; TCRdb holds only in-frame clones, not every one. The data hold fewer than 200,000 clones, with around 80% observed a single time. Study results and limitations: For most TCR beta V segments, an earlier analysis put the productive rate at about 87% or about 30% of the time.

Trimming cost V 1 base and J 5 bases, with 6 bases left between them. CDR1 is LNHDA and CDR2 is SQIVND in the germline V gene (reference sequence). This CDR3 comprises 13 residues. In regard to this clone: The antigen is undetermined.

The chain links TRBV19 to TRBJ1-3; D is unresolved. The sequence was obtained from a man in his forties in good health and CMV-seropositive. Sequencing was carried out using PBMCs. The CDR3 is CASSIASRNTIYF. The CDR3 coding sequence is TGTGCCAGTAGTATAGCGAGCAGAAACACCATATATTTT.